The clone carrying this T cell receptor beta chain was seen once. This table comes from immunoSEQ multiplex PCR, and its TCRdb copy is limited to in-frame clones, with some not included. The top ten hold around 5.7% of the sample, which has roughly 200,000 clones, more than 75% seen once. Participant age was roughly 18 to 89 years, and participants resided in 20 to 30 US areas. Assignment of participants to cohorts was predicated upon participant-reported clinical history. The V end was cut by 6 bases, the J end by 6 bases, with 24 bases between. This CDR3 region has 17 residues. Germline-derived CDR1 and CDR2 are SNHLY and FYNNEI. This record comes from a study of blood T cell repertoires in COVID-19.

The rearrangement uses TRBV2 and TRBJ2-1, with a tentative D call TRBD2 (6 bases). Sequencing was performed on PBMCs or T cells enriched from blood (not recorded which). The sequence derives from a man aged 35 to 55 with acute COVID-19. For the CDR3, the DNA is TGTGCCAGCAGGCGTGTTACCGGGACTGGCCGAGTCAATGAGCAGTTCTTC. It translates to CASRRVTGTGRVNEQFF.